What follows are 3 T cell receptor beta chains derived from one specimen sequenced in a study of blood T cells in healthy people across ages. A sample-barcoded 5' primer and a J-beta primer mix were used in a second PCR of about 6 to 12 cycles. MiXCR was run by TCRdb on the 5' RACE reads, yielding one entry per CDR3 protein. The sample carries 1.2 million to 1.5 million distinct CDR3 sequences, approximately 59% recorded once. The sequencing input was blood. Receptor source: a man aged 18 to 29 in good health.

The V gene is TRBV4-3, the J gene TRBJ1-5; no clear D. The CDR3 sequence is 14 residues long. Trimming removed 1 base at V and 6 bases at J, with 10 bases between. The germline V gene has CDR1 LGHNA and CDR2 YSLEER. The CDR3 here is CASSQVLGFQPQHF. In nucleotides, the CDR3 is TGCGCCAGCAGCCAAGTATTGGGTTTTCAGCCCCAGCATTTT.

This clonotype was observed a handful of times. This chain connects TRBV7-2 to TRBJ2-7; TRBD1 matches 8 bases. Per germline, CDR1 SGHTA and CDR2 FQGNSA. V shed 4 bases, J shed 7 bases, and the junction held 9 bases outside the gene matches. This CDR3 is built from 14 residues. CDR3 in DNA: TGTGCCAGCAGCTCGACAGGGGTTTCGGATGAGCAGTACTTC. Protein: CASSSTGVSDEQYF.

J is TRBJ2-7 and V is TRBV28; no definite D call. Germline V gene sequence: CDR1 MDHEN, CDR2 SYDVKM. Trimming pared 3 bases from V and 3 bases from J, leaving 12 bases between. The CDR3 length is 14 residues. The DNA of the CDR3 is TGTGCCAGCAGTTTCTCCGGGTTAGGCTACGAGCAGTACTTC. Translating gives CASSFSGLGYEQYF.